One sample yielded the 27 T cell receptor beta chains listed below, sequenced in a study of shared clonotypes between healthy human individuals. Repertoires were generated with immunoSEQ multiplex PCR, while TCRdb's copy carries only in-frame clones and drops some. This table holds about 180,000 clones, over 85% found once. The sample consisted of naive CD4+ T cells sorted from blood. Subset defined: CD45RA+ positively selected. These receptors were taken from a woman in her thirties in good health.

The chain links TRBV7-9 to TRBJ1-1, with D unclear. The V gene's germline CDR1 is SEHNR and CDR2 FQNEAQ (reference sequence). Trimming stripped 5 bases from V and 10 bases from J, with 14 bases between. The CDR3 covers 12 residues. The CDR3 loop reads CASSTGDSRAFF. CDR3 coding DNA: TGTGCCAGCAGCACGGGAGATTCCCGAGCTTTCTTT.

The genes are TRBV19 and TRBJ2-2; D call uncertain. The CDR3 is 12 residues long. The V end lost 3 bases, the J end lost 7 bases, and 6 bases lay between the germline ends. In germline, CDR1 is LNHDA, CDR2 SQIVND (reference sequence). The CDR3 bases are TGTGCCAGTAGTATTACTCGCGGGGAGCTGTTTTTT. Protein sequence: CASSITRGELFF. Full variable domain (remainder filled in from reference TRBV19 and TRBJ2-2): DGGITQSPKYLFRKEGQNVTLSCEQNLNHDAMYWYRQDPGQGLRLIYYSQIVNDFQKGDIAEGYSVSREKKESFPLTVTSAQKNPTAFYLCASSITRGELFFGEGSRLTVL.

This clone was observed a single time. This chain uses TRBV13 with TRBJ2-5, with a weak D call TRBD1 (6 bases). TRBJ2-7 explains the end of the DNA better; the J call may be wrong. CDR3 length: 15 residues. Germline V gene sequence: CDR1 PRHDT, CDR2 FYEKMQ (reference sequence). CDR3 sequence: CASSLGASGAYEQYF. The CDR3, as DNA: TGTGCCAGCAGCTTAGGGGCCTCAGGGGCCTACGAGCAGTACTTC.

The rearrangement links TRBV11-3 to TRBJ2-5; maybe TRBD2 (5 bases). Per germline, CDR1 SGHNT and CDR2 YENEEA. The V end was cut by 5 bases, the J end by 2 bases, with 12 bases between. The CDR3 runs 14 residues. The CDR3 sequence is CASSPRTGQETQYF. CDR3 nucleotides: TGTGCCAGCAGCCCCCGGACTGGACAAGAGACCCAGTACTTC.

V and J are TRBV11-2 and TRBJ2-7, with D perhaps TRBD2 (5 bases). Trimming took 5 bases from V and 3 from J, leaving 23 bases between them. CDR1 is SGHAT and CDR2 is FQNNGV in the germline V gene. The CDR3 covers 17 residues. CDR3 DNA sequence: TGTGCCAGCAGCCCGTGGGCAGTCGAGGGTCGCTACTACGAGCAGTACTTC. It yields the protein CASSPWAVEGRYYEQYF.

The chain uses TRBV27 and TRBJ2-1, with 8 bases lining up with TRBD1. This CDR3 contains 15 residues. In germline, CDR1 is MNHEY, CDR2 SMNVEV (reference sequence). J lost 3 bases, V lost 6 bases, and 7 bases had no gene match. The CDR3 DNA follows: TGTGCCAGCAGAAGAGGACAGGGCCTCTACAATGAGCAGTTCTTC. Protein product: CASRRGQGLYNEQFF.

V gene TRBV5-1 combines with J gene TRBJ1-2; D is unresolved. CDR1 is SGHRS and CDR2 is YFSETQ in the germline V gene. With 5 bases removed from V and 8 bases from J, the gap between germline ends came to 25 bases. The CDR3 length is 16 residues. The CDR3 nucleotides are TGCGCCAGCAGAAAAAACGGGCCCCGTTTCTCTGGAGGCTACACCTTC. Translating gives CASRKNGPRFSGGYTF. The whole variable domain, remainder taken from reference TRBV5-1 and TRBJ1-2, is KAGVTQTPRYLIKTRGQQVTLSCSPISGHRSVSWYQQTPGQGLQFLFEYFSETQRNKGNFPGRFSGRQFSNSRSEMNVSTLELGDSALYLCASRKNGPRFSGGYTFGSGTRLTVV.

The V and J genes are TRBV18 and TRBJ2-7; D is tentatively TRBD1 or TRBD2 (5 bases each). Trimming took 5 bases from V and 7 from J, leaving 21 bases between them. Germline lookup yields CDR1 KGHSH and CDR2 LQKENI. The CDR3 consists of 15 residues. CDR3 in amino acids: CASSLLPGTFDEQYF. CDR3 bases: TGTGCCAGCTCATTGTTGCCAGGGACCTTCGATGAGCAGTACTTC.

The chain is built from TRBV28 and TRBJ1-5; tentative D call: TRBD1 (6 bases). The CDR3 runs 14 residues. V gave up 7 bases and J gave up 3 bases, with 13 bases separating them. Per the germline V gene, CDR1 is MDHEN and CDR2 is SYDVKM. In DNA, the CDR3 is TGTGCCAGCAACAAAGGGGGACACAATCAGCCCCAGCATTTT. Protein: CASNKGGHNQPQHF.

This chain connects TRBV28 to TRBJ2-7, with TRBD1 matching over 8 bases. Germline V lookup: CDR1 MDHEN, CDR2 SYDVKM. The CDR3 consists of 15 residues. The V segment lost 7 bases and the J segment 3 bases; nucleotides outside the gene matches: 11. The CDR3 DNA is TGTGCCAGCATCCTAAGCAGGGGGCTAAACTACGAGCAGTACTTC. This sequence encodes CASILSRGLNYEQYF. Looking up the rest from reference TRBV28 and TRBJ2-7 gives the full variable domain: DVKVTQSSRYLVKRTGEKVFLECVQDMDHENMFWYRQDPGLGLRLIYFSYDVKMKEKGDIPEGYSVSREKKERFSLILESASTNQTSMYLCASILSRGLNYEQYFGPGTRLTVT.

The CDR3 loop reads CAIKPGQGSYEQYF. CDR3 in DNA: TGTGCCATCAAACCGGGACAGGGGTCCTACGAGCAGTACTTC. The chain is built from TRBV10-3 and TRBJ2-7; 10 bases fit TRBD1. The trim removed 7 bases at V and 1 base at J, leaving 4 bases unmatched. The CDR3 has 14 amino acids. The germline V gene encodes CDR1 ENHRY and CDR2 SYGVKD.

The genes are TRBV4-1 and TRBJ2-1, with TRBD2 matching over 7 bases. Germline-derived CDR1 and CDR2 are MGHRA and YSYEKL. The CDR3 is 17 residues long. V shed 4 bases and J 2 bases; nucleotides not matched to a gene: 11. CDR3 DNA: TGCGCCAGCAGCCTCCTGGCGGCGGGAGATGCCTACAATGAGCAGTTCTTC. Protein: CASSLLAAGDAYNEQFF.

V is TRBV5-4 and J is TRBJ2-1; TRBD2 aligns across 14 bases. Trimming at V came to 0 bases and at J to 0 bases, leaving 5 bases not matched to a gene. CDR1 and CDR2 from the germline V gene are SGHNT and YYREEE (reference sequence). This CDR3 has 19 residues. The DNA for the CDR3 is TGTGCCAGCAGCTTGGGACTAGCGGGAGGGCTGGGCTCCTACAATGAGCAGTTCTTC. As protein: CASSLGLAGGLGSYNEQFF.

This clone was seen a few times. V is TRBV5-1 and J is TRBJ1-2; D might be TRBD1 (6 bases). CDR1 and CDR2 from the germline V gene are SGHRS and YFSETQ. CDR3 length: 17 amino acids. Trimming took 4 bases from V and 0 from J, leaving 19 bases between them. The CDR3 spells CASSVLWAGEANYGYTF. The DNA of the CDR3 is TGCGCCAGCAGCGTACTGTGGGCAGGGGAGGCTAACTATGGCTACACCTTC.

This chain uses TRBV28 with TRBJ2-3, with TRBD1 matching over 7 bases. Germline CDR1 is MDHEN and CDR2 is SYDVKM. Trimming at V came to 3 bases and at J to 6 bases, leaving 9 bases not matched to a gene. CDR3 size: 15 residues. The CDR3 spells CASSFRDSRGDTQYF. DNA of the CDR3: TGTGCCAGCAGTTTCCGGGACAGCCGAGGGGATACGCAGTATTTT.

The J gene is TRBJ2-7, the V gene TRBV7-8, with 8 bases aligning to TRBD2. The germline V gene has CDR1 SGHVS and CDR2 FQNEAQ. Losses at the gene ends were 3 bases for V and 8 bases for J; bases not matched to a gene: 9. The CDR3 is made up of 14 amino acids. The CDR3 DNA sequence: TGTGCCAGCAGCTTTAGCGGGGACCCCTGGAAGCAGTACTTC. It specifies CASSFSGDPWKQYF.

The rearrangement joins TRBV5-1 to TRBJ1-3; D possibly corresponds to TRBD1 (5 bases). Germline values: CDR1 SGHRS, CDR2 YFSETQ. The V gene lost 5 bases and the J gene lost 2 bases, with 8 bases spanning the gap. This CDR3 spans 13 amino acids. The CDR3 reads CASSSGPGNTIYF. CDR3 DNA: TGCGCCAGCAGTTCAGGGCCTGGAAACACCATATATTTT. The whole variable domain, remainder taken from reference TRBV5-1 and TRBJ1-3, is KAGVTQTPRYLIKTRGQQVTLSCSPISGHRSVSWYQQTPGQGLQFLFEYFSETQRNKGNFPGRFSGRQFSNSRSEMNVSTLELGDSALYLCASSSGPGNTIYFGEGSWLTVV.

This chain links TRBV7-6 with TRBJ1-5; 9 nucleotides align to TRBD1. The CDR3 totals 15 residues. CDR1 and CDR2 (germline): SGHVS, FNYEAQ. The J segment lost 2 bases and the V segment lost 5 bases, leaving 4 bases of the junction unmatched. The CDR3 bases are TGTGCCAGCAGCGCCGGGACAGGGCGCAATCAGCCCCAGCATTTT. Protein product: CASSAGTGRNQPQHF.

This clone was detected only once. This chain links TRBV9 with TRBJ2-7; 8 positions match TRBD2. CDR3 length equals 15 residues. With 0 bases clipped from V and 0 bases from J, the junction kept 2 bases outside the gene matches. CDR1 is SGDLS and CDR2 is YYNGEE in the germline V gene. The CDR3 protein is CASSVGGRSSYEQYF. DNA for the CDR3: TGTGCCAGCAGCGTAGGCGGGAGGAGCTCCTACGAGCAGTACTTC.

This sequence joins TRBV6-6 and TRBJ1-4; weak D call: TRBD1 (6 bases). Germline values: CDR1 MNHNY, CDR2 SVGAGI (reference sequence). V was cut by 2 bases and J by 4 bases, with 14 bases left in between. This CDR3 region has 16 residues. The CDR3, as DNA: TGTGCCAGCAGTTACCCCAGGGAGGGGGATAATGAAAAACTGTTTTTT. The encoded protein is CASSYPREGDNEKLFF.

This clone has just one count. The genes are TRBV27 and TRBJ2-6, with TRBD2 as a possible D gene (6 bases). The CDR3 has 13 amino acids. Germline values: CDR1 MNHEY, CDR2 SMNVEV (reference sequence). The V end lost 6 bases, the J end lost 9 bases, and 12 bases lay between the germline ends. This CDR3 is CASRMGLNNVLTF. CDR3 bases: TGTGCCAGCAGGATGGGACTGAACAACGTCCTGACTTTC.

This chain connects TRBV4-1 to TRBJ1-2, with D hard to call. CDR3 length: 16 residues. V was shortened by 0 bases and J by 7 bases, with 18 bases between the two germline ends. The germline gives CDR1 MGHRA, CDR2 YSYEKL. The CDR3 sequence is CASSQDRAKSSGGYTF. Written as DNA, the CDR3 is TGCGCCAGCAGCCAAGATCGAGCCAAGTCATCGGGTGGCTACACCTTC.

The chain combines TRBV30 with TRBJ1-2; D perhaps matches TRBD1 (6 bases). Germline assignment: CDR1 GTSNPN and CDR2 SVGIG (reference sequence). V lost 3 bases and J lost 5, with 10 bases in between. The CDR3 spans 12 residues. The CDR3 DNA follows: TGTGCCTGGAGCGGACAGCCGTATGGCTACACCTTC. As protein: CAWSGQPYGYTF.

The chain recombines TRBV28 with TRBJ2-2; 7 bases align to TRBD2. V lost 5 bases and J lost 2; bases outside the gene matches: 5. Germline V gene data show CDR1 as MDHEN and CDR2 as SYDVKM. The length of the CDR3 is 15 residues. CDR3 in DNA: TGTGCCAGCAGTGCGGGCGGGAGAAACACCGGGGAGCTGTTTTTT. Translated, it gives CASSAGGRNTGELFF.

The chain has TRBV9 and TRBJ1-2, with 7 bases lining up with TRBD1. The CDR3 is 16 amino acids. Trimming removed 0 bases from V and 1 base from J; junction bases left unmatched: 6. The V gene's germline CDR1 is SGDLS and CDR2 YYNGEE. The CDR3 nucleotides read TGTGCCAGCAGCGTAGGTGGGACAGACTTTAACTATGGCTACACCTTC. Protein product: CASSVGGTDFNYGYTF. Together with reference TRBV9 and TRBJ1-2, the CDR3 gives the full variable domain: DSGVTQTPKHLITATGQRVTLRCSPRSGDLSVYWYQQSLDQGLQFLIQYYNGEERAKGNILERFSAQQFPDLHSELNLSSLELGDSALYFCASSVGGTDFNYGYTFGSGTRLTVV.

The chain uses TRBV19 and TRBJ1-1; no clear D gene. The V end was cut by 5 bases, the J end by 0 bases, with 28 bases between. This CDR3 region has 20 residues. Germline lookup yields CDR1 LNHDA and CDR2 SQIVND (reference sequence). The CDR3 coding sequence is TGTGCCAGTAGTGAGAGGAGGGAAGGTCGAGGCCCCGACATGAACACTGAAGCTTTCTTT. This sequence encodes CASSERREGRGPDMNTEAFF.

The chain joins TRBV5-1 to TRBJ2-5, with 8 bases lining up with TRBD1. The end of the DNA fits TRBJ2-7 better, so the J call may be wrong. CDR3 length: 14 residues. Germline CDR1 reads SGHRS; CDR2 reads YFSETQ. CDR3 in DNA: TGCGCCAGCAGCTCAGGACAGGGCCCCTACGAGCAGTACTTC. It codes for CASSSGQGPYEQYF.